Below, 6 T cell receptor beta chains from the same sample are listed, as sequenced in a study of response to subunit inactivated influenza vaccine. In TCRdb, the RT-PCR reads were re-called with MiXCR into one record per CDR3 protein. The sample has more than 250,000 distinct CDR3 sequences, about a fifth seen once. The sample consisted of PBMCs from blood, taken less than 22 months after vaccination. The receptors stem from a man between 50 and 75 years old who received an inactivated influenza vaccine.

The chain carries TRBV29-1 and TRBJ2-7; D gene unclear. Trimming removed 3 bases from V and 7 bases from J, with 19 bases in between. The germline V gene encodes CDR1 SQVTM and CDR2 ANQGSEA. The length of the CDR3 is 14 residues. CDR3 sequence reads: CSVEVGLHLGEQYF. Written as DNA, the CDR3 is TGCAGCGTTGAGGTCGGGCTGCATCTGGGGGAGCAGTACTTC.

The chain carries TRBV7-9 and TRBJ1-6; possibly TRBD1 for D (5 bases). The CDR3 is made up of 12 amino acids. V lost 7 bases and J lost 9, with 10 bases in between. Germline CDR1 is SEHNR and CDR2 is FQNEAQ (reference sequence). The CDR3 DNA follows: TGTGCCAGCACGGCAGGGCTTTCACCCCTCCACTTT. This sequence encodes CASTAGLSPLHF.

The V gene is TRBV2, the J gene TRBJ2-7, with D perhaps being TRBD1 or TRBD2 (7 bases each). The CDR3 length is 14 residues. V lost 0 bases and J 8 bases, leaving 14 bases between the germline ends. Germline V gene sequence: CDR1 SNHLY, CDR2 FYNNEI. The CDR3 sequence: CASSEAGRGGKQYF. In DNA form, the CDR3 reads TGTGCCAGCAGTGAAGCCGGCAGGGGGGGGAAGCAGTACTTC.

The sample holds a few counts of this clonotype. This rearrangement joins TRBV4-3 to TRBJ2-7; D is perhaps TRBD2 (6 bases). V lost 0 bases, J lost 2 bases, and 17 bases lay in between. CDR1 and CDR2 from the germline V gene are LGHNA and YSLEER. The CDR3 covers 17 residues. The CDR3 is CASSQDASSVHPYEQYF. CDR3 coding DNA: TGCGCCAGCAGCCAAGATGCATCTAGCGTTCATCCCTACGAGCAGTACTTC.

This clonotype was found a few times. This chain connects TRBV28 to TRBJ1-5, with TRBD1 identical over 9 bases. From germline, CDR1 is MDHEN and CDR2 SYDVKM. This CDR3 comprises 17 residues. The ends lost 6 bases at V and 0 bases at J; junction bases unmatched: 9. The chain's CDR3 is CASRTPGTGYSNQPQHF. CDR3 coding DNA: TGTGCCAGCAGGACCCCCGGGACAGGGTATAGCAATCAGCCCCAGCATTTT.

The chain joins TRBV14 to TRBJ1-2, with 7 bases identical to TRBD1. CDR1 and CDR2 from the germline V gene are SGHDN and FVKESK. The V and J ends lost 0 bases and 3 bases, in that order; junction bases with no gene match: 4. The CDR3 runs to 15 residues. Here the CDR3 DNA reads TGTGCCAGCAGCCAAGATGACAGGGAAGACTATGGCTACACCTTC. This codes for CASSQDDREDYGYTF.